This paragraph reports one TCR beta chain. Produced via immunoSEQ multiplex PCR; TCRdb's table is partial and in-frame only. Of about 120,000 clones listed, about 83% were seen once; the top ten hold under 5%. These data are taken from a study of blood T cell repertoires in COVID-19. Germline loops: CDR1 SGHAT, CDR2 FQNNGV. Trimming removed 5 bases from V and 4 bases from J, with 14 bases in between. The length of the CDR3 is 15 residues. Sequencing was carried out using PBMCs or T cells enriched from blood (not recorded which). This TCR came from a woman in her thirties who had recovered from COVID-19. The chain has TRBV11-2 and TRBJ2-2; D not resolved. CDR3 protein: CASSIDPRSTGELFF. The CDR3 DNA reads TGTGCCAGCAGCATTGATCCTCGGAGCACCGGGGAGCTGTTTTTT.